This T cell receptor beta chain was documented in a study of identifying expanded T cells in peripheral blood. Only one count was recorded for this clone. Its antigen is as yet unknown. Generated by immunoSEQ multiplex PCR, the TCRdb table keeps only in-frame clones and is missing some. In the table there are roughly 56,000 clones, approximately 83% of which are singletons. Findings and limits, study-wide: Technical replicates showed approximately 1.2 changed clones; two weeks 15 to 20; four weeks 19. Variance in clone template counts between two-week samples significantly increased with total template count across all healthy donors.

The CDR3 runs to 14 residues. CDR1 is MNHEY and CDR2 is SVGAGI in the germline V gene. V dropped 11 bases and J dropped 9 bases, with 23 bases sitting between them. No infections or other immune events were documented during collection. The material sequenced was blood. This rearrangement joins TRBV6-5 to TRBJ1-3; D remains ambiguous. The clonotype was recovered from a person between 18 and 75 years old in good health. The CDR3 reads CASASSVPWGTIYF. CDR3 coding DNA: TGTGCCTCAGCCTCCAGTGTCCCCTGGGGCACCATATATTTT.